This TCR beta chain was retrieved from a study of lymphopenia after photon versus proton radiotherapy. Trimming removed 3 bases at V and 8 bases at J, with 7 bases between. In germline, CDR1 is SEHNR, CDR2 FQNEAQ (reference sequence). The CDR3 is 11 residues long. Only a few counts were recorded for this clone. Its antigen remains unknown. Study outcomes and limitations: Under photons, naive T cells and diversity fell while effector/memory populations rose. Post-nadir diversity loss with photons came from oligoclonal expansion, particularly CD8+ Temra cells.

Libraries were prepared by immunoSEQ multiplex PCR; TCRdb keeps only in-frame clonotypes and omits some of them. The sample shows approximately 150,000 clones, approximately 86% of them seen only once. The source is a man between 45 and 60 years old with gastric cancer. This specimen consisted of peripheral blood, obtained from a patient treated with photon-based radiotherapy. The chain carries TRBV7-9 and TRBJ1-2; the D is unclear. CDR3 residues: CASSFRGGYTF. The CDR3 DNA follows: TGTGCCAGCAGCTTTCGCGGGGGCTACACCTTC.